The clone carrying this T cell receptor beta chain was recorded only once. V dropped 4 bases and J dropped 5 bases, with 9 bases sitting between them. The CDR3 runs to 12 residues. The V gene's germline CDR1 is GTSNPN and CDR2 SVGIG (reference sequence). The record originates from a study of blood T cell repertoires in COVID-19. Study background: Samples of COVID-19 (acute and convalescent) were obtained from the United States, Italy and Spain.

Enrollees, about 18 to 89 years old, lived in some 24 US areas. Clones were sequenced by immunoSEQ multiplex PCR, and TCRdb holds only the in-frame ones, with some missing. The data show about 160,000 clones, about 83% seen once. The chain joins TRBV30 to TRBJ1-5; D ambiguous. Sequencing input: PBMCs or T cells enriched from blood (not recorded which). This receptor was obtained from a woman aged 45-59 years in a cohort exposed to, infected with or recovered from COVID-19 (not recorded which). The CDR3 region has the DNA TGTGCCTGGAACACCGGGGATCAGCCCCAGCATTTT. Protein sequence: CAWNTGDQPQHF.